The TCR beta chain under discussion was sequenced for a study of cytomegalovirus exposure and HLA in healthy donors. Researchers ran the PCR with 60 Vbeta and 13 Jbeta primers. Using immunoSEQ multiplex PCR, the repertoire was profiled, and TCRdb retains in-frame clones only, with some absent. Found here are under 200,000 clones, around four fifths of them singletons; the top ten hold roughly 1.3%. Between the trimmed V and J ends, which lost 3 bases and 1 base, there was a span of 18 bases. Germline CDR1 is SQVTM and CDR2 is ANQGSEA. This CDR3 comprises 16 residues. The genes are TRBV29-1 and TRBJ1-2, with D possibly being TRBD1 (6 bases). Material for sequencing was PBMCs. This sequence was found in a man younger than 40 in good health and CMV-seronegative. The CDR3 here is CSVEGSGDGLNYGYTF. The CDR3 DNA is TGCAGCGTTGAGGGGTCAGGGGATGGCCTTAACTATGGCTACACCTTC.